The T cell receptor (beta chain) under discussion was sequenced for a study of Graves' ophthalmopathy and Graves' hyperthyroidism. Study summary: Stable hyperthyroidism meant no ophthalmopathy within 18 months of follow-up. Broader study findings: Most expanded clonotypes in thyroid above 0.001 frequency also showed up in blood.

Germline V CDR1 and CDR2: MGHDK, SYGVNS. The J segment lost 6 bases and the V segment lost 4 bases, leaving 9 bases of the junction unmatched. The length of the CDR3 is 16 residues. To note about this clonotype: The antigen is not known.

Each diagnosis was determined on the basis of clinical symptoms, serum thyroxine, TRAb, thyroid ultrasound and orbital computed tomography. Amplification of the TCR beta CDR3 regions used RNA transcripts (as template). Second-round multiplex PCR came after first-round RT-PCR with HTBI primers. MiXCR, run by TCRdb on the multiplex PCR reads, gives a single entry per CDR3 protein. This table has 500,000 to 600,000 distinct CDR3 sequences, under 45% appearing once. Sequenced material: peripheral blood or thyroid tissue (not recorded which). The chain combines TRBV25-1 with TRBJ1-6, with 7 bases aligning to TRBD1. The origin of this receptor is an adult man with Graves' hyperthyroidism. The CDR3, as DNA: TGTGCCAGCAGTGCTAGAGGGGGACAGATTAATTCACCCCTCCACTTT. Residues: CASSARGGQINSPLHF.